This T cell receptor (beta chain) was recorded in a study of T-cell reconstitution after alpha-beta-depleted transplantation in children. General study results and limits: T-cell counts and diversity at one year following transplant were attributed mainly to newly produced T cells. Surviving thymic progenitors and recipient T cells were the source of high TCRbeta diversity at day 60 in some patients. After transplant, at about two months, alpha-beta T cells were reportedly derived from several hundred expanded graft clones.

During its preparation, the TCRbeta library received unique molecular identifiers. Using its own MiXCR run on the PCR reads, TCRdb lists one record per CDR3 protein. The sample lists about 470,000 distinct CDR3 sequences; about 45% were seen once. Regarding this clonotype: Its cognate antigen is unknown.

This specimen was PBMCs, taken before TCRalphabeta/CD19-depleted stem cell transplant. This sequence was found in a girl aged 2-15 years with aplastic anemia, due to receive a stem cell transplant.

The CDR3 nucleotides are TGCGCCAGCAGCCAAGATTCCAGGGGCTACGAGCAGTACTTC. Its protein is CASSQDSRGYEQYF. The V and J genes are TRBV4-1 and TRBJ2-7; possibly TRBD1 for D (6 bases). There are 14 residues in the CDR3. The V end was cut by 0 bases, the J end by 3 bases, with 9 bases between. CDR1 and CDR2 (germline): MGHRA, YSYEKL.